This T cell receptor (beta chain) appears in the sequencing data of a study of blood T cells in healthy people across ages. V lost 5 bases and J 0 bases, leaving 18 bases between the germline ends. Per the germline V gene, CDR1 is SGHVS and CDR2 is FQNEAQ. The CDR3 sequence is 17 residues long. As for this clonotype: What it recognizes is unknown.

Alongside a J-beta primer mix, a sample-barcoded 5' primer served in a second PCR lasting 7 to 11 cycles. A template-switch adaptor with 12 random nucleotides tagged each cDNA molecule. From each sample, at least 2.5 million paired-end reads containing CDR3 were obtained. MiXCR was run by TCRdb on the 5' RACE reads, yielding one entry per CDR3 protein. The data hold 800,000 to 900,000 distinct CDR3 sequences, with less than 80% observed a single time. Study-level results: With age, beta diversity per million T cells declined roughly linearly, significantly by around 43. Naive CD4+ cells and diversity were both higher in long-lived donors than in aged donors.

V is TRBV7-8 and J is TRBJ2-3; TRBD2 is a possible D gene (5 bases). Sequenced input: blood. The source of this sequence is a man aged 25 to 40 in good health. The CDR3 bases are TGTGCCAGCAGCCCCCTGGTCGGCGGGTCTAGCACAGATACGCAGTATTTT. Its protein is CASSPLVGGSSTDTQYF.